What follows is one T cell receptor (beta chain) and its context. CDR1 and CDR2 from the germline V gene are SGHTA and FQGNSA. The CDR3 contains 14 residues. V shed 5 bases, J shed 4 bases, and the junction held 2 bases outside the gene matches. This sample is part of a study of blood T cell repertoires in COVID-19. TCRdb's table, derived via immunoSEQ multiplex PCR, lists solely in-frame clones and lacks some. The profile shows about 90,000 clones, around 93% of them singletons. The TCR comes from a human donor with active COVID-19. The donor label of this sample is uncertain. Input material: peripheral blood. This chain connects TRBV7-2 to TRBJ2-2; 9 bases agree with TRBD1. In DNA form, the CDR3 reads TGTGCCAGCAGCAGGACAGGGGCCACCGGGGAGCTGTTTTTT. It encodes CASSRTGATGELFF.